This T cell receptor beta chain stems from a study of cytomegalovirus exposure and HLA in healthy donors. Overall study: Previous work identified around 120 million unique TCR beta sequences from about 200 million T cells.

60 Vbeta and 13 Jbeta primers were used in PCR. TCRdb's table, derived via immunoSEQ multiplex PCR, lists solely in-frame clones and lacks some. This table has some 150,000 clones, approximately 80% appearing once. In regard to this clone: What it binds is unknown.

Study-wide findings and caveats: The authors confirmed in vitro that three CMV-associated chains were specific for CMV antigens.

Healthy bone marrow donors supplied every sample. Germline V lookup: CDR1 MDHEN, CDR2 SYDVKM. V was clipped by 4 bases and J by 5 bases; unmatched bases: 4. The CDR3 sequence is 14 residues long. The V and J genes are TRBV28 and TRBJ1-5; 8 bases are a match to TRBD1. This TCR was sampled from a man aged 30 to 45 in good health and CMV-seropositive. Specimen: PBMCs. DNA of the CDR3: TGTGCCAGCAGTTCCGGACAGGGTTATCAGCCCCAGCATTTT. Translation gives CASSSGQGYQPQHF.